This TCR beta chain was identified in a study of T cells expressing NK-cell markers. TCRdb reanalyzed the 5' RACE reads, giving one entry per CDR3 protein sequence and no DNA. Its table records 400,000 to 550,000 distinct CDR3 sequences. The CDR3 has 16 residues. Per the germline V gene, CDR1 is MNHEY and CDR2 is SVGAGI. The specimen was blood T cells: a sorted CD56 or NKG2C T cell subset, CD4+ or CD8+ T cells, or bulk PBMC T cells (not recorded which). The chain has TRBV6-5 and TRBJ2-5; lacking DNA, the TRBD2 call made by TCRdb goes unchecked. This receptor was taken from a woman aged 18-70 years in good health. This chain's CDR3 is CASSYLPDTLLETQYF.